A single sample gave rise to the 4 T cell receptor beta chains below, sequenced in a study of T cell repertoires in cytomegalovirus infection. TCRdb re-analysed the reads in MiXCR, keeping a single row per CDR3 protein. Of 310,000 or so distinct CDR3 sequences listed, roughly 25% are singletons. Which antigens these TCRs recognize remains unknown. The starting material was cultured PBMCs, obtained from culture after CMV antigen stimulation. The receptors come from a human donor in good health (CMV status not recorded). Some clones in this sample may be carry-over from other donors' samples.

This clonotype was detected ten times or more. The J gene is TRBJ2-7, the V gene TRBV4-1, with D unresolved. This CDR3 contains 11 residues. Germline V gene sequence: CDR1 MGHRA, CDR2 YSYEKL. Trimming stripped 11 bases from V and 4 bases from J, with 12 bases between. As DNA, the CDR3 is TGCGCCGCAGGTACAGCATACGAGCAGTACTTC. Translating gives CAAGTAYEQYF.

Details on this clonotype: This may come from a read error, since a much larger clone is one base off. This sequence joins TRBV7-6 and TRBJ2-1, with D tentatively TRBD1 or TRBD2 (5 bases each). The V gene's germline CDR1 is SGHVS and CDR2 FNYEAQ. This CDR3 region has 14 residues. The CDR3 coding sequence is TGTGCCAGCAGCTTACAGGGAAGAGGGCTTGAGCAGCTCTTC. This encodes CASSLQGRGLEQLF.

This sequence joins TRBV2 and TRBJ2-5, with 10 bases that match TRBD2. After removal of 11 bases from V and 4 bases from J, the junction contained 10 bases not matched to a gene. The CDR3 consists of 14 residues. The germline gives CDR1 SNHLY, CDR2 FYNNEI. CDR3 residues: CAGSSAGGPETQYF. For the CDR3, the DNA is TGTGCCGGATCCTCAGCGGGAGGGCCAGAGACCCAGTACTTC. Based on the CDR3 plus reference TRBV2 and TRBJ2-5, the full variable domain is EPEVTQTPSHQVTQMGQEVILRCVPISNHLYFYWYRQILGQKVEFLVSFYNNEISEKSEIFDDQFSVERPDGSNFTLKIRSTKLEDSAMYFCAGSSAGGPETQYFGPGTRLLVL.

This clonotype was counted only a few times. The J gene is TRBJ1-5, the V gene TRBV28; D remains unclear. CDR3 length: 12 residues. From germline, CDR1 is MDHEN and CDR2 SYDVKM. V dropped 5 bases and J dropped 3 bases, with 5 bases sitting between them. In nucleotides, the CDR3 is TGTGCCAGCAGTAATCTCAATCAGCCCCAGCATTTT. Amino acid sequence: CASSNLNQPQHF.